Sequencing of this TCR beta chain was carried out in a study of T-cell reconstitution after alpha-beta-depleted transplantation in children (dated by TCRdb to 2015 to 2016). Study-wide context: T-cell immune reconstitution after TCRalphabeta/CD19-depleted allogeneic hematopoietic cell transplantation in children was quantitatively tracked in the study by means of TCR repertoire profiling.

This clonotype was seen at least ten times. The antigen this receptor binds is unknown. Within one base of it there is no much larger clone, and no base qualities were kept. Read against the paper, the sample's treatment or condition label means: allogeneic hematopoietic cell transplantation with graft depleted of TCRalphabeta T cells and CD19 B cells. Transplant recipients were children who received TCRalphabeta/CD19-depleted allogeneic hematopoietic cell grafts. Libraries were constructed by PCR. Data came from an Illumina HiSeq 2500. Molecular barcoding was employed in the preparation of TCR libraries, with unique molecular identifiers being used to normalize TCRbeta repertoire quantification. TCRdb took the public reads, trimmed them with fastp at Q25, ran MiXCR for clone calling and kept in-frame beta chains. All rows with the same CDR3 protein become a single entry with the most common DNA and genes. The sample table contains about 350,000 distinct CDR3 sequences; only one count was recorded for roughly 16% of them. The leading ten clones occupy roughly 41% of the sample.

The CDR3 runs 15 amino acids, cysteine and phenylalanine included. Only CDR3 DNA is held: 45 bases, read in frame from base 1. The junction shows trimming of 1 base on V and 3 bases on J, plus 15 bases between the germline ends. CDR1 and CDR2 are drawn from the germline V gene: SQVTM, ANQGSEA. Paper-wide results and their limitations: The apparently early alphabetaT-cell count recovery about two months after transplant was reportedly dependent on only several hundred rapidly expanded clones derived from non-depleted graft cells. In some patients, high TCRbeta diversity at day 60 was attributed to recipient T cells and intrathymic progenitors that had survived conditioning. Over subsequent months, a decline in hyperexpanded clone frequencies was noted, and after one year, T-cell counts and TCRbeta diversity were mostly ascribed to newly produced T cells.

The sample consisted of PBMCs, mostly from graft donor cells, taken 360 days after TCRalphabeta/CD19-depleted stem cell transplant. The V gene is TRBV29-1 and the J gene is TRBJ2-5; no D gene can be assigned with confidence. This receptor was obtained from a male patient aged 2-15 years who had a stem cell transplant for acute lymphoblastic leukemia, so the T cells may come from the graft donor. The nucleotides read TGCAGCGTTGAAGGGTCGGCAGGAGATGAAGAGACCCAGTACTTC. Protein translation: CSVEGSAGDEETQYF.